The sequence of this TCR beta chain was determined in a study of post-analysis software for immune sequencing data. Findings and caveats of the study: Among four or five TRBV segments more frequent in patients than controls were TRBV5-6, TRBV5-1 and TRBV20-1. Those with multiple sclerosis, the patient group, showed significantly lower normalized Chao1 diversity than controls.

This clonotype has a handful of counts. Its antigen is as yet unknown. Deletions cut 0 bases from V and 4 bases from J, with 9 bases between. Germline V gene lookup returns CDR1 SGHRS and CDR2 YFSETQ. The CDR3 loop spans 14 amino acids. The TCR beta cDNA libraries carried unique molecular identifiers. TCRdb redid the calling of the PCR reads with MiXCR, one entry per CDR3 protein. The repertoire consists of fewer than 850,000 distinct CDR3 sequences, with 25% to 30% occurring once and the leading ten covering more than 0.55%. The chain links TRBV5-1 to TRBJ2-3; D might be TRBD1 (6 bases). The source of this sequence is a girl under 18 with multiple sclerosis. The sequenced sample was blood. The CDR3, as DNA: TGCGCCAGCAGCTTGGACAGGGTCTCAGATACGCAGTATTTT. This codes for CASSLDRVSDTQYF.